These T cell receptor beta chains were read from a single sample in a study of human T cells and chemical hapten exposure. TCRdb fed the RACE reads into MiXCR, producing one record per CDR3 protein. The repertoire consists of some 300,000 distinct CDR3 sequences, with about 5.4% occurring once and the leading ten covering roughly 8.2%. The material was whole blood, obtained in connection with sensitization to the hapten diphenylcyclopropenone (DPC). The source is a young woman with alopecia areata. Some clones in this sample may be carry-over from other donors' samples. CDR3s include the opening cysteine and the closing phenylalanine or tryptophan. A D gene is named only where the DNA matches it firmly. Part of the rows lack a size; the others show once, few, many or a class for expanded clones.

j_gene: TRBJ1-5
d_gene: TRBD1
v_gene: TRBV18
abundance: .
CDR3aa: CASSYGTGSQPRHF
CDR3nt: TGTGCCAGCTCCTACGGGACAGGGAGTCAGCCCCGGCATTTT

j_gene: TRBJ2-3
d_gene: .
v_gene: TRBV15
abundance: few
CDR3aa: CATSRDMRGSGPTTDTQYF
CDR3nt: TGTGCCACCAGCAGAGACATGAGGGGGTCCGGGCCGACAACAGATACGCAGTATTTT

j_gene: TRBJ2-5
d_gene: TRBD1
v_gene: TRBV29-1
abundance: few
CDR3aa: CSAPGQDAQETQYF
CDR3nt: TGCAGCGCCCCGGGACAGGACGCCCAAGAGACCCAGTACTTC

j_gene: TRBJ1-1
d_gene: TRBD1
v_gene: TRBV5-6
abundance: .
CDR3aa: CASSLVAATGFREAFF
CDR3nt: TGTGCCAGCAGCTTGGTCGCGGCGACAGGGTTTCGTGAAGCTTTCTTT

j_gene: TRBJ1-3
d_gene: .
v_gene: TRBV5-1
abundance: .
CDR3aa: CASSFWGPSSGNTIYF
CDR3nt: TGCGCCAGCAGCTTTTGGGGCCCAAGCTCTGGAAACACCATATATTTT

j_gene: TRBJ2-3
d_gene: TRBD2
v_gene: TRBV6-2/TRBV6-3
abundance: many
CDR3aa: CASSYSGLAGTDTQYF
CDR3nt: TGTGCCAGCAGTTACTCCGGACTAGCTGGCACAGATACGCAGTATTTT

j_gene: TRBJ2-5
d_gene: TRBD2
v_gene: TRBV6-5
abundance: .
CDR3aa: CASSYQGMAGGQETQYF
CDR3nt: TGTGCCAGCAGTTACCAAGGAATGGCGGGGGGGCAAGAGACCCAGTACTTC

j_gene: TRBJ1-6
d_gene: .
v_gene: TRBV15
abundance: many
CDR3aa: CATSSGGEISPLHF
CDR3nt: TGTGCCACCTCGTCCGGAGGGGAGATTTCACCCCTCCACTTT

j_gene: TRBJ2-7
d_gene: TRBD1
v_gene: TRBV7-8
abundance: .
CDR3aa: CASSLGIGTGIYEQYF
CDR3nt: TGTGCCAGCAGCTTGGGAATTGGGACAGGGATTTACGAGCAGTACTTC

j_gene: TRBJ2-5
d_gene: TRBD1
v_gene: TRBV6-5
abundance: many
CDR3aa: CASSSFTGGETQYF
CDR3nt: TGTGCCAGCAGTTCATTTACAGGGGGAGAGACCCAGTACTTC

j_gene: TRBJ2-1
d_gene: TRBD1
v_gene: TRBV5-1
abundance: few
CDR3aa: CASSLRDREYNEQFF
CDR3nt: TGCGCCAGCAGCTTGAGGGACAGGGAGTACAATGAGCAGTTCTTC

j_gene: TRBJ1-2
d_gene: .
v_gene: TRBV18
abundance: many
CDR3aa: CASSPRVYQDSGGYTF
CDR3nt: TGTGCCAGCTCACCTCGCGTTTATCAGGATTCGGGCGGCTACACCTTC

j_gene: TRBJ2-7
d_gene: TRBD2
v_gene: TRBV12-3/TRBV12-4
abundance: .
CDR3aa: CASSPGLAGGEQYF
CDR3nt: TGTGCCAGCAGTCCGGGACTAGCGGGGGGAGAGCAGTACTTC

j_gene: TRBJ2-6
d_gene: .
v_gene: TRBV28
abundance: many
CDR3aa: CASRPFRTTNSGANVLTF
CDR3nt: TGTGCCAGCAGACCTTTTCGTACAACCAACTCTGGGGCCAACGTCCTGACTTTC

j_gene: TRBJ2-7
d_gene: .
v_gene: TRBV6-5
abundance: .
CDR3aa: CASSWVGNYEQYF
CDR3nt: TGTGCCAGCAGTTGGGTAGGGAACTACGAGCAGTACTTC

j_gene: TRBJ1-1
d_gene: .
v_gene: TRBV7-9
abundance: .
CDR3aa: CASSPGDPYYTEAFF
CDR3nt: TGTGCCAGCAGCCCAGGGGACCCATACTACACTGAAGCTTTCTTT

j_gene: TRBJ2-3
d_gene: .
v_gene: TRBV20-1
abundance: .
CDR3aa: CSARDIDTQYF
CDR3nt: TGCAGTGCTAGAGATATCGATACGCAGTATTTT

j_gene: TRBJ2-1
d_gene: .
v_gene: TRBV4-2
abundance: many
CDR3aa: CASSPQGNSYNEQFF
CDR3nt: TGTGCCAGCAGCCCCCAGGGAAACTCCTACAATGAGCAGTTCTTC

j_gene: TRBJ1-1
d_gene: TRBD1
v_gene: TRBV18
abundance: many
CDR3aa: CASSRDRGNTEAFF
CDR3nt: TGTGCCAGCTCAAGGGACAGGGGTAACACTGAAGCTTTCTTT

j_gene: TRBJ1-2
d_gene: .
v_gene: TRBV4-2
abundance: .
CDR3aa: CASSQEFGNYGYTF
CDR3nt: TGTGCCAGCAGCCAAGAATTCGGGAACTATGGCTACACCTTC

j_gene: TRBJ2-2
d_gene: .
v_gene: TRBV12-3/TRBV12-4
abundance: few
CDR3aa: CASSNPTGELFF
CDR3nt: TGTGCCAGCAGCAATCCGACCGGGGAGCTGTTTTTT

j_gene: TRBJ1-4
d_gene: .
v_gene: TRBV12-3/TRBV12-4
abundance: .
CDR3aa: CASSQGLANEKLFF
CDR3nt: TGTGCCAGCAGCCAGGGACTAGCTAATGAAAAACTGTTTTTT

j_gene: TRBJ2-3
d_gene: TRBD1
v_gene: TRBV27
abundance: few
CDR3aa: CASSQDRGEVDTQYF
CDR3nt: TGTGCCAGCAGTCAGGACAGGGGAGAGGTAGATACGCAGTATTTT

j_gene: TRBJ2-5
d_gene: TRBD2
v_gene: TRBV3-1
abundance: few
CDR3aa: CASSRTSWETQYF
CDR3nt: TGTGCCAGCAGCCGGACTAGCTGGGAGACCCAGTACTTC

j_gene: TRBJ1-1
d_gene: .
v_gene: TRBV7-9
abundance: .
CDR3aa: CASSGGQRRAFF
CDR3nt: TGTGCCAGCAGCGGGGGCCAAAGGAGAGCTTTCTTT